This T cell receptor beta chain was captured in a study of CD8+CD57+ T cells in acquired aplastic anemia. Study background: CD4+ cell libraries from healthy donors averaged roughly 10 million reads.

Comments on this clonotype: Its cognate antigen is unknown.

The germline V and J ends were trimmed by 2 bases and 6 bases, with 13 bases remaining between them. Germline V gives CDR1 SGHTA, CDR2 FQGNSA. The CDR3 consists of 14 residues. General study points: There were 25 to 35 CD8+ CDR3 sequences that occurred in both patients and controls.

TCR beta VDJ and CDR3 profiling used genomic DNA as template. From the reads, TCRdb called clonotypes with MiXCR, one entry per CDR3 protein. The sample has approximately 380,000 distinct CDR3 sequences, just under 70% seen once. The sequencing sample was made of sorted CD4+, CD8+, or CD8+CD57+ T cells (not recorded which) from PBMCs. The sequence derives from a human donor in good health, serving as a control. This chain uses TRBV7-2 with TRBJ1-2; unclear D gene. CDR3 amino acids: CASSLTRVDDGYTF. As DNA, the CDR3 is TGTGCCAGCAGCTTAACTCGGGTGGACGATGGCTACACCTTC.